This T cell receptor (beta chain) originates from a study of blood T cell repertoires in COVID-19. The assay was immunoSEQ multiplex PCR, and TCRdb's table has in-frame clones only and misses some. The table includes tens of thousands of clones, about 90% detected once. Sequences were obtained from peripheral blood. The sequence was obtained from a human donor in a cohort sampled during active COVID-19.

CDR3 sequence reads: CASSPTGNYGYTF. DNA of the CDR3: TGCGCCAGCAGCCCTACGGGGAACTATGGCTACACCTTC. The chain is built from TRBV5-1 and TRBJ1-2, with D uncertain. Germline V CDR1 and CDR2: SGHRS, YFSETQ. The CDR3 covers 13 residues. V was pared by 4 bases and J by 2 bases, with 9 bases between.